The 4 T cell receptor beta chains below all came from one sample that was sequenced in a study of blood T cell repertoires in COVID-19. Sequenced by immunoSEQ multiplex PCR; TCRdb stores in-frame clones only, minus some. The sample consists of some 19,000 clones, over 75% of them appearing once. Sequenced input: peripheral blood. These receptors were taken from a human donor in a cohort sampled during active COVID-19. The donor label of this sample is uncertain.

The chain carries TRBV2 and TRBJ2-1, with 8 bases that match TRBD2. With 6 bases clipped from V and 13 bases from J, the junction kept 11 bases outside the gene matches. Germline CDR1 SNHLY, CDR2 FYNNEI. This CDR3 contains 13 residues. Here the CDR3 reads CASSSGTSDYQFF. The CDR3 DNA reads TGTGCCAGCAGCTCCGGGACTAGTGATTATCAGTTCTTC.

The chain recombines TRBV29-1 with TRBJ2-5, with 8 bases aligning to TRBD2. Germline-derived CDR1 and CDR2 are SQVTM and ANQGSEA. CDR3 size: 14 residues. J gave up 14 bases and V 3 bases, and 17 bases lay outside the gene matches. The CDR3 sequence is CSVDKGLVSRYIYF. CDR3 nucleotides: TGCAGCGTTGATAAGGGACTAGTGTCCCGATATATCTACTTC. The full variable domain, its missing parts supplied by reference TRBV29-1 and TRBJ2-5, is SAVISQKPSRDICQRGTSLTIQCQVDSQVTMMFWYRQQPGQSLTLIATANQGSEATYESGFVIDKFPISRPNLTFSTLTVSNMSPEDSSIYLCSVDKGLVSRYIYFGPGTRLLVL.

This sequence joins TRBV5-1 and TRBJ2-3; 10 nucleotides line up with TRBD2. The junction had 2 bases not matched to a gene; V was cut back by 2 bases and J by 2 bases. The CDR3 loop spans 15 amino acids. Germline-derived CDR1 and CDR2 are SGHRS and YFSETQ. For the CDR3, the DNA is TGCGCCAGCAGCTTCAGCGGGAGGGTCACAGATACGCAGTATTTT. Encoded protein: CASSFSGRVTDTQYF.

The rearrangement joins TRBV6-5 to TRBJ1-6, with D uncertain. Germline assignment: CDR1 MNHEY and CDR2 SVGAGI. This CDR3 contains 13 residues. Trimming cost V 10 bases and J 9 bases, with 16 bases left between them. The chain's CDR3 is CAILRDIGSPLHF. Written as DNA, the CDR3 is TGTGCCATCCTCCGGGATATCGGTTCACCCCTCCACTTT.